This TCR beta chain was sequenced during a study of blood T cell repertoires in COVID-19. The CDR3 length is 15 residues. The V and J ends lost 5 bases and 3 bases, in that order; junction bases with no gene match: 8. CDR1 is SGHDN, CDR2 FVKESK, per germline. In the authors' methods: Amplification of reference gene primers provided the estimated nucleated cell counts. Profiling relied on immunoSEQ multiplex PCR, and the TCRdb table lists in-frame clones only, not all of them. The V and J calls and clone size come from that table; D and trimming were worked out from the DNA. The sample contains approximately 220,000 clones, 70% to 90% of which appear only once.

The sample consisted of PBMCs or T cells enriched from blood (not recorded which). The rearrangement uses TRBV14 and TRBJ2-3, with TRBD2 identical over 7 bases. The clonotype was recovered from a young man who had recovered from COVID-19. For the CDR3, the DNA is TGTGCCAGCAGCGAACCGGGAGGTCGGACAGATACGCAGTATTTT. This encodes CASSEPGGRTDTQYF. The full variable domain, its missing parts supplied by reference TRBV14 and TRBJ2-3, is EAGVTQFPSHSVIEKGQTVTLRCDPISGHDNLYWYRRVMGKEIKFLLHFVKESKQDESGMPNNRFLAERTGGTYSTLKVQPAELEDSGVYFCASSEPGGRTDTQYFGPGTRLTVL.